Reported below is one T cell receptor beta chain. Its antigen is currently not known. Base qualities are not recorded, but no much larger clone differs from it by a single base. V is pruned by 5 bases and J by 2 bases, leaving 21 bases of the junction without a gene match. Reading from cysteine to phenylalanine, the CDR3 counts 20 amino acids. The only DNA kept is the CDR3, 60 bases in frame from the first base. CDR1 and CDR2, looked up from the germline V gene, are SGHRS and YFSETQ. Synthesis of TCR cDNA relied on 5'RACE template switching, a step that introduced a universal primer site along with unique molecular identifiers. Priming for cDNA synthesis came from both the TCR alpha and TCR beta constant segments. Two PCR steps were used to amplify libraries, with sample barcodes and sequencing adapters being added in the second step. Sequencing of libraries was performed on Illumina HiSeq 2500 (2x100 bp) or NovaSeq (2x150 bp). In the source study's methods: MIGEC was used to demultiplex reads and collapse the reads into UMI consensus sequences, and MiXCR was used for V(D)J alignment. Using edgeR on replicate PBMC samples, clonotypes were called vaccine-responding if FDR was below 0.01 and the log2 fold change was above 5 up to day 15. Each bulk clonotype was labeled CD4 or CD8 based on which sequenced repertoire, CD4 or CD8, contained the clonotype at higher abundance. In TCRdb, the public reads were trimmed at Q25 with fastp and aligned with MiXCR, with productive beta chains retained. Duplicate CDR3 protein sequences are folded into a single record with the most common DNA and genes. The V and J calls and clone size come from TCRdb's table, not from the authors' own analysis. The sample includes 450,000 to 550,000 distinct CDR3 sequences, with just over 20% observed a single time. Approximately 16% of the sample lies in the top ten.

The data are from a study of T cells after yellow fever vaccination (dated by TCRdb to about 2019). With regard to the full study: The SMART-Seq v4 Ultra Low Input RNA kit was used to prepare libraries from fractions with low cell numbers. To follow T-cell clones before and after primary and booster YFV17D yellow fever vaccination, bulk TCR alpha and beta repertoires were sequenced over time. The cohort comprised two healthy male donors, one aged 18 to 30 and one aged 30 to 40 years. Blood was drawn at multiple timepoints before and after primary and secondary immunization, with bulk PBMC replicates and cell subsets isolated.

The sample's treatment or condition label is to be understood as: live attenuated yellow fever vaccine strain. At each blood-draw timepoint, two biological replicates of bulk PBMCs were collected. A standard Ficoll-Paque protocol was used to isolate PBMCs from peripheral blood. RNA was extracted with TriZol from bulk PBMCs, CD4 and CD8 fractions, and dextramer-positive and dextramer-negative fractions. Summary of the overall study and its limitations: A small fraction of clonotypes showed up in both the CD4 and CD8 compartments, probably as a result of convergent recombination. The study included only a couple of donors, which limits how far the findings can be generalized. Most clones expanded after primary vaccination (approximately 95% of CD4 and roughly 90% of CD8) were re-detected after the booster, suggesting that broad memory maintenance occurred. Computational filtering was required because FACS-sorted repertoires could contain abundant contaminating clonotypes from the bulk population. Compared with the primary T-cell response, the secondary T-cell response was faster but weaker, reaching its peak on day 5 rather than on day 15.

This sequence originates from a man between 18 and 29 years old who received the YFV17D yellow fever vaccine. The chain is made from TRBV5-1 and TRBJ2-3, with 9 bases aligning to TRBD2. Sequencing used PBMCs, obtained less than 25 days after the first yellow fever vaccination. The CDR3 in this case is CASRYARGRSSGDTTDTQYF. The bases read TGCGCCAGCAGATACGCCAGGGGCCGTTCTAGCGGGGACACCACAGATACGCAGTATTTT. With the rest looked up from the reference TRBV5-1 and TRBJ2-3 genes rather than sequenced, the full variable domain is KAGVTQTPRYLIKTRGQQVTLSCSPISGHRSVSWYQQTPGQGLQFLFEYFSETQRNKGNFPGRFSGRQFSNSRSEMNVSTLELGDSALYLCASRYARGRSSGDTTDTQYFGPGTRLTVL.